This T cell receptor beta chain is from a study of T cells in Graves' hyperthyroidism and ophthalmopathy (dated by TCRdb to the late 2010s). Notes on the research overall: Peripheral blood was sampled at the time of initial diagnosis, prior to any treatment. Once sampling was done, hyperthyroidism patients were given methimazole at a starting dose of 30 mg daily, whereas ophthalmopathy patients were given high-dose intravenous methylprednisolone. Thyroid tissue and blood T-cell repertoires from about six Graves' hyperthyroidism patients were also compared in the study. The paper describes TCR Vbeta CDR3 sequencing of roughly 130 peripheral blood samples, made up of roughly 40 ophthalmopathy patients, around 73 hyperthyroidism patients and 17 progressor patients. The 85 to 100 discovery patients were divided at random into training and test sets in a 7:3 ratio. Prospective prediction of ophthalmopathy was tested in an independent validation cohort of approximately 18 hyperthyroidism patients and some 17 patients who later progressed to ophthalmopathy. To identify TCR V-J signatures that set the groups apart, the researchers used a discovery cohort of 100 patients, made up of around 40 with Graves' ophthalmopathy and 57 with stable Graves' hyperthyroidism. Points the paper makes about the study in general: In validation, progression to ophthalmopathy was predicted by the model with more than 65% sensitivity and roughly 72% specificity, a median of roughly 6.4 months before onset. Most expanded thyroid clonotypes (frequency above 0.001) were also detected in blood, a finding suggesting that blood repertoires may reflect thyroid immune responses. No statistical method was used to set the sample size in advance, and investigators knew the group allocation. A model built on a 13 V-J signature distinguished ophthalmopathy from stable hyperthyroidism, reaching around 88% sensitivity and 81.08% specificity in cross-validation and 80%/75% in testing.

Stable Graves' hyperthyroidism was defined as the absence of progression to ophthalmopathy over 18 months of follow-up. Hyperthyroidism patients were newly diagnosed, with disease duration under 2 months, and aged 18 to 65 years. Any patient with an uncontrolled infection, another autoimmune disease, pregnancy or lactation was excluded. Clinical symptoms, serum thyroxine and TRAb, thyroid ultrasound, and orbital computed tomography formed the basis for the diagnoses. Ficoll-Paque density gradient centrifugation was used to isolate PBMCs from 8.5 to 10 ml of fresh peripheral blood. Total RNA was extracted using Trizol reagent, and RNA quality was assessed on an Agilent 2100 Bioanalyzer. V is cut back by 5 bases and J by 1 base, with 4 bases in the junction unmatched. Sequences MNHNS (CDR1) and SASEGT (CDR2) are obtained from the germline V gene. Its CDR3 holds 15 amino acids, cysteine through phenylalanine. Only the CDR3 DNA is retained, 45 bases long and in frame from the first base.

Amplification of TCR beta CDR3 regions was carried out from RNA transcripts. For the first round of RT-PCR on the TCR CDR3, the HTBI primer set was used together with the Qiagen OneStep RT-PCR kit. Libraries were constructed in a second round of multiplex PCR, after which size selection and purification were carried out. Sequencing of the libraries was done on an Illumina HiSeq2000 using paired-end 100 bp reads. As for the original processing: Raw data were processed with SOAPnuke, discarding reads with adapters, uncalled bases, mean Phred below 15, or no exact constant-primer or identifier match. COPE v1.2.5 was used to merge the high-quality paired reads, and each unique nucleotide sequence was defined as a clonotype. MiTCR v1.1 was used to align clonotypes to the IMGT TRBV, TRBD and TRBJ reference segments. Only V-J combinations with frequency above 0.0001, covering about 99% of repertoires, were analysed. The TCS score was defined as F50 (clonal expansion) divided by E x V (chaos), with BLOSUM62-based TCRdist calculated between CDR3 peptides within each V-J. Welch's t-statistics and random forest reduced some 510 V-J features to 13, which were used in a naive Bayes classifier (R e1071). TCRdb took the public reads, trimmed them with fastp at Q25, ran MiXCR for clone calling and kept in-frame beta chains. Entries that share a CDR3 protein sequence are merged under the most common genes and DNA. TCRdb, not the authors, supplied the V and J calls. In this sample the table shows about 400,000 distinct CDR3 sequences, 15% of which occur a single time. The ten largest clones capture 32% of the sample.

This clonotype was found a few times. Its antigen is currently not known. No base quality values were provided; no much bigger clone lies one nucleotide off. The rearrangement combines TRBV6-1 with TRBJ2-2; TRBD2 fits 7 bases in the junction. The source material was blood. The sequence was obtained from a woman under 40 with Graves' hyperthyroidism. The sequenced DNA: TGTGCCAGCAGTACCGGGACTAAGAACACCGGGGAGCTGTTTTTT. Its amino acids are CASSTGTKNTGELFF.